The next 14 T cell receptor beta chains were all read from a single sample in a study of graft-versus-host responses after intestinal transplantation. TCRdb's table, derived via immunoSEQ multiplex PCR, lists solely in-frame clones and lacks some. The data contain approximately 9,000 clones, less than 35% of them seen just once; the ten biggest clones take up 3% to 3.5%. The specimen was alloreactive CD4+ T cells from a mixed lymphocyte reaction culture, collected before intestinal transplant. Subset: CFSE-low proliferating T cells sorted from approximately six-day pre-transplant mixed lymphocyte reaction (GvH or HvG direction). These TCRs come from a human patient who received an intestinal transplant.

The chain couples TRBV7-8 to TRBJ2-5; D unclear. The end of the DNA fits TRBJ2-7 better, so the J call may be wrong. The CDR3 has 15 amino acids. In germline, CDR1 is SGHVS, CDR2 FQNEAQ. CDR3 residues: CASSLSMGSLHEQYF. DNA of the CDR3: TGTGCCAGCAGCTTATCTATGGGCAGTCTCCACGAGCAGTACTTC.

This clone was picked up a small number of times. The J gene is TRBJ1-3, the V gene TRBV27, with D unclear. V lost 5 bases and J lost 4, with 3 bases in between. The CDR3 contains 11 residues. The germline gives CDR1 MNHEY, CDR2 SMNVEV (reference sequence). The CDR3 loop is CASSQGNTIYF. In DNA, the CDR3 is TGTGCCAGCAGTCAAGGAAACACCATATATTTT.

This clone was found a few times. The genes are TRBV4-1 and TRBJ1-3; D uncertain. The germline V gene has CDR1 MGHRA and CDR2 YSYEKL. CDR3 length: 15 residues. The V gene lost 3 bases and the J gene lost 4 bases, with 13 bases spanning the gap. The CDR3 is CASSHQPGGGNTIYF. The CDR3 DNA is TGCGCCAGCAGCCACCAACCGGGAGGAGGAAACACCATATATTTT.

J is TRBJ1-1 and V is TRBV7-9; 7 bases line up with TRBD1. CDR3 length: 14 amino acids. The ends lost 5 bases at V and 1 base at J; junction bases unmatched: 4. CDR1 SEHNR and CDR2 FQNEAQ come from the germline V gene (reference sequence). As DNA, the CDR3 is TGTGCCAGCAGCGAATACAGGGGGAACACTGAAGCTTTCTTT. As protein: CASSEYRGNTEAFF.

J is TRBJ2-5 and V is TRBV4-2, with TRBD2 matching 13 bases. Losses at the gene ends were 4 bases for V and 4 bases for J; bases not matched to a gene: 15. Germline V gene data show CDR1 as LGHNA and CDR2 as YNFKEQ. This CDR3 spans 19 amino acids. CDR3 sequence: CASSPGLAGVWVVGETQYF. The CDR3 DNA reads TGTGCCAGCAGCCCCGGACTAGCGGGAGTCTGGGTCGTCGGAGAGACCCAGTACTTC.

The genes are TRBV6-6 and TRBJ2-7; 9 bases line up with TRBD2. Germline trimming cut 6 bases from V and 6 bases from J; bases unmatched to any gene: 9. Germline V gives CDR1 MNHNY, CDR2 SVGAGI (reference sequence). The CDR3 spans 14 residues. Here the CDR3 reads CASRPLAGVTEQYF. The CDR3 bases are TGTGCCAGCAGACCCTTAGCGGGAGTAACCGAGCAGTACTTC.

The chain has TRBV5-4 and TRBJ2-2, with 10 positions matching TRBD2. V shed 4 bases, J shed 6 bases, and the junction held 6 bases outside the gene matches. CDR1 and CDR2 from the germline V gene are SGHNT and YYREEE (reference sequence). This CDR3 region has 15 residues. The CDR3 region has the DNA TGTGCCAGCAGCCAAGGACTAGCGGAACCCGGGGAGCTGTTTTTT. This translates into CASSQGLAEPGELFF.

This clone appeared a few times. The V gene is TRBV25-1, the J gene TRBJ1-2; weak D call: TRBD1 (5 bases). The ends were cut back, 5 bases at V and 4 bases at J, with 8 bases in the middle. The CDR3 has 12 residues. Germline assignment: CDR1 MGHDK and CDR2 SYGVNS. CDR3 region: CASSRGTYGYTF. CDR3 nucleotides: TGTGCCAGCAGTAGAGGGACCTATGGCTACACCTTC.

The J gene is TRBJ2-5, the V gene TRBV7-9; 8 positions agree with TRBD1. V shed 1 base and J 11 bases; nucleotides not matched to a gene: 9. Germline assignment: CDR1 SEHNR and CDR2 FQNEAQ (reference sequence). The CDR3 runs to 14 residues. Written as DNA, the CDR3 is TGTGCCAGCAGCTTAGGGACAGGGTCGGGTGAGCAGTACTTC. Its translation: CASSLGTGSGEQYF.

This clone was counted only a few times. The genes are TRBV7-9 and TRBJ2-1; 9 bases fit TRBD2. CDR3 length: 16 amino acids. The V segment lost 2 bases and the J segment 4 bases; nucleotides outside the gene matches: 6. Germline CDR1 SEHNR, CDR2 FQNEAQ (reference sequence). DNA for the CDR3: TGTGCCAGCAGCTTATCGGCGGGAGGGATGTACAATGAGCAGTTCTTC. This codes for CASSLSAGGMYNEQFF.

The chain couples TRBV7-2 to TRBJ2-7; tentative D call: TRBD2 (7 bases). Germline assignment: CDR1 SGHTA and CDR2 FQGNSA. V lost 4 bases and J lost 5, with 18 bases in between. This CDR3 comprises 15 residues. The CDR3 reads CASSSLQGLRDEQYF. Here the CDR3 DNA reads TGTGCCAGCAGCTCTCTACAGGGACTACGGGACGAGCAGTACTTC. The complete variable domain, with remaining parts taken from reference TRBV7-2 and TRBJ2-7, reads GAGVSQSPSNKVTEKGKDVELRCDPISGHTALYWYRQSLGQGLEFLIYFQGNSAPDKSGLPSDRFSAERTGGSVSTLTIQRTQQEDSAVYLCASSSLQGLRDEQYFGPGTRLTVT.

The V gene is TRBV4-3, the J gene TRBJ2-7, with unresolved D. The CDR3 is 12 amino acids. V was pared by 5 bases and J by 2 bases, with 7 bases between. Germline V gives CDR1 LGHNA, CDR2 YSLEER. CDR3 in DNA: TGCGCCAGCAGCTTCTCGCCCTACGAGCAGTACTTC. Protein sequence: CASSFSPYEQYF.

The chain links TRBV9 to TRBJ1-2, with a weak D call TRBD1 (6 bases). V gave up 5 bases and J gave up 8 bases, with 13 bases separating them. Germline V gives CDR1 SGDLS, CDR2 YYNGEE. The CDR3 has 12 residues. The CDR3 loop reads CASSTGSAGYTF. The CDR3 bases are TGTGCCAGCAGTACAGGGTCTGCGGGCTACACCTTC.

This clone came up a few times. The chain employs TRBV13 and TRBJ2-5; D is unresolved. Germline CDR1 and CDR2: PRHDT and FYEKMQ (reference sequence). V was shortened by 0 bases and J by 6 bases, with 5 bases between the two germline ends. The length of the CDR3 is 12 residues. The CDR3 loop is CASSLGEKTQYF. The CDR3 coding sequence is TGTGCCAGCAGCTTAGGGGAAAAGACCCAGTACTTC.